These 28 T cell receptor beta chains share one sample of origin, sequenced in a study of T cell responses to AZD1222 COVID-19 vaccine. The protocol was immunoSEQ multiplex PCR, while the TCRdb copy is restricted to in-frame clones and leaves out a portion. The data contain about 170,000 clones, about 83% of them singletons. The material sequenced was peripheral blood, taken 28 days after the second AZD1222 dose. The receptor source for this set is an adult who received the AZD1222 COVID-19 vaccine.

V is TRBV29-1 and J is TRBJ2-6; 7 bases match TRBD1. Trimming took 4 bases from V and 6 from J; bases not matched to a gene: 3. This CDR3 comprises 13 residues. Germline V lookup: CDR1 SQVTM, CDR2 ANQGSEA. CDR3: CSVGQGVANVLTF. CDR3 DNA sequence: TGCAGCGTTGGTCAGGGGGTGGCCAACGTCCTGACTTTC. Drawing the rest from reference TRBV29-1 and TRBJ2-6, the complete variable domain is SAVISQKPSRDICQRGTSLTIQCQVDSQVTMMFWYRQQPGQSLTLIATANQGSEATYESGFVIDKFPISRPNLTFSTLTVSNMSPEDSSIYLCSVGQGVANVLTFGAGSRLTVL.

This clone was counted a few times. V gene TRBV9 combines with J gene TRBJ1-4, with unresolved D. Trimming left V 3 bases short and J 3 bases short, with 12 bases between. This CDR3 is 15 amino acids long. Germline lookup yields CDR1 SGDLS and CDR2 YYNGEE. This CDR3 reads CASSAGWGANEKLFF. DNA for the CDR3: TGTGCCAGCAGCGCAGGTTGGGGTGCTAATGAAAAACTGTTTTTT.

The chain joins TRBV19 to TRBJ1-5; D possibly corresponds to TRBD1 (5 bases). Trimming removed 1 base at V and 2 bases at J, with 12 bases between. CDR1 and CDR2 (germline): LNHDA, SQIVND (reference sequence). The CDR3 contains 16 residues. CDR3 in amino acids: CASSIAGTAGNQPQHF. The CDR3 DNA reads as TGTGCCAGTAGTATAGCCGGGACGGCAGGCAATCAGCCCCAGCATTTT.

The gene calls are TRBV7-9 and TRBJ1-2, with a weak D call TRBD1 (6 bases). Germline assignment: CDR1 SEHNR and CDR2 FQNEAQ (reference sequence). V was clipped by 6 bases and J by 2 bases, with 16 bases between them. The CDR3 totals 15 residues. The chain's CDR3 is CASSRIRDKNYGYTF. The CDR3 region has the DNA TGTGCCAGCAGTCGAATCCGGGACAAAAACTATGGCTACACCTTC.

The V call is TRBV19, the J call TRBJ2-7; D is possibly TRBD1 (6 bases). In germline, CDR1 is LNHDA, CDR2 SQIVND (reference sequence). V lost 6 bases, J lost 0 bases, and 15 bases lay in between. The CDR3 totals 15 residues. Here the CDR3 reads CASRTTGLDSYEQYF. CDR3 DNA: TGTGCCAGTAGGACGACAGGACTCGACTCCTACGAGCAGTACTTC.

As DNA, the CDR3 is TGTGCCAGTAGTCAGACAGGTGCTAACTATGGCTACACCTTC. Its protein product is CASSQTGANYGYTF. The J gene is TRBJ1-2, the V gene TRBV5-6, with D possibly TRBD1 on 6 matching bases. V was cut by 8 bases and J by 0 bases, with 14 bases left in between. Per the germline V gene, CDR1 is SGHDT and CDR2 is YYEEEE. The CDR3 consists of 14 residues.

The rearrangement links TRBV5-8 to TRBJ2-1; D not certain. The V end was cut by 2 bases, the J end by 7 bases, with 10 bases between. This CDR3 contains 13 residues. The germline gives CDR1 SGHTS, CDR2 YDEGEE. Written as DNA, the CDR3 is TGTGCCAGCAGCTTAACTGGGTGGAATGAGCAGTTCTTC. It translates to CASSLTGWNEQFF.

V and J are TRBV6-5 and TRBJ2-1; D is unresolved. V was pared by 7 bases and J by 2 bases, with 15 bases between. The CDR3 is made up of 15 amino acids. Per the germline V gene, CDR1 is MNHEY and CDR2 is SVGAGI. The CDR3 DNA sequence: TGTGCCAGCAACCTACCGGAGTCCACCTACAATGAGCAGTTCTTC. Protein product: CASNLPESTYNEQFF.

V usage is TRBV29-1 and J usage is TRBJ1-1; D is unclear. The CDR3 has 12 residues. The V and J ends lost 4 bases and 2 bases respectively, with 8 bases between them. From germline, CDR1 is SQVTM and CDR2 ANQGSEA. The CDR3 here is CSVAQTNTEAFF. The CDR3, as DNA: TGCAGCGTTGCACAGACCAACACTGAAGCTTTCTTT.

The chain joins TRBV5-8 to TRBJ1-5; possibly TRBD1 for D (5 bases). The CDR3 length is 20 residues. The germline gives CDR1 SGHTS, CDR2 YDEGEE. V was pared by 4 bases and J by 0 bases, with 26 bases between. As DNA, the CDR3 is TGTGCCAGCAGCCTCAGGAATAAGATCCGGGACGGCTATAGCAATCAGCCCCAGCATTTT. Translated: CASSLRNKIRDGYSNQPQHF.

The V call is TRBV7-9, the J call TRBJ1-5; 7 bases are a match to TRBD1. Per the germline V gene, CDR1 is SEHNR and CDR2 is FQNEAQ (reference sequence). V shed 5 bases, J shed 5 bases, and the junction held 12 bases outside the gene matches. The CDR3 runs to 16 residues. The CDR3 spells CASSALTGRGDQPQHF. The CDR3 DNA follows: TGTGCCAGCAGCGCTCTGACAGGGCGGGGGGATCAGCCCCAGCATTTT.

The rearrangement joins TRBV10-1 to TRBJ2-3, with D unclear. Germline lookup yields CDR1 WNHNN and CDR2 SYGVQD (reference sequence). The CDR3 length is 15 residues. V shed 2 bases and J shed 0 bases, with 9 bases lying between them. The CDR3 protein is CASSEGSTSTDTQYF. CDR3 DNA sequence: TGCGCCAGCAGTGAGGGCAGCACGAGCACAGATACGCAGTATTTT.

The CDR3 coding sequence is TGTGCCAGCAGCTTGGGAGGTAATTCACCCCTCCACTTT. It is translated as CASSLGGNSPLHF. The V call is TRBV5-8, the J call TRBJ1-6; D gene ambiguous. Trimming took off 0 bases at V and 6 bases at J, with 4 bases between the two ends. CDR3 length equals 13 residues. The germline CDR1 and CDR2 sequences are SGHTS and YDEGEE.

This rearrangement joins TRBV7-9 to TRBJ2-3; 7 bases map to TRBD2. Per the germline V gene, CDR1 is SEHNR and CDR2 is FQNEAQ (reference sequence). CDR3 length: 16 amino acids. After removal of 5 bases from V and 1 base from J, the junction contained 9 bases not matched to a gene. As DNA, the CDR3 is TGTGCCAGCAGCAGATTAGCGGGTGGAGGCACAGATACGCAGTATTTT. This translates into CASSRLAGGGTDTQYF.

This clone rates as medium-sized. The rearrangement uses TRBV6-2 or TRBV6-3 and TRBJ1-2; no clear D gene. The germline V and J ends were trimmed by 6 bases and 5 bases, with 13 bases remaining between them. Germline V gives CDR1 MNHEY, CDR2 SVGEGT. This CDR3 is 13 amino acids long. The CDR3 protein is CASSHQDNYGYTF. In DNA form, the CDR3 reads TGTGCCAGCAGCCACCAAGACAATTATGGCTACACCTTC.

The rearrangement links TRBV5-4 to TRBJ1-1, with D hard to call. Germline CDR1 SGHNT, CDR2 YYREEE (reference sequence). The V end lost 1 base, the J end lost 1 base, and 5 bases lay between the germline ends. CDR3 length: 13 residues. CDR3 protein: CASSLSQNTEAFF. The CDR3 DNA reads TGTGCCAGCAGCTTGTCCCAGAACACTGAAGCTTTCTTT. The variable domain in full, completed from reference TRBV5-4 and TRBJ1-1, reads ETGVTQSPTHLIKTRGQQVTLRCSSQSGHNTVSWYQQALGQGPQFIFQYYREEENGRGNFPPRFSGLQFPNYSSELNVNALELDDSALYLCASSLSQNTEAFFGQGTRLTVV.

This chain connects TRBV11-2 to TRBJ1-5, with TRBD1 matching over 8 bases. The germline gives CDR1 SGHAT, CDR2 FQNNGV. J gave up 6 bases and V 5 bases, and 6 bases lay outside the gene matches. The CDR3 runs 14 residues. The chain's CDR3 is CASSTDRGGQPQHF. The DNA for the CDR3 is TGTGCCAGCAGCACCGACAGGGGTGGTCAGCCCCAGCATTTT.

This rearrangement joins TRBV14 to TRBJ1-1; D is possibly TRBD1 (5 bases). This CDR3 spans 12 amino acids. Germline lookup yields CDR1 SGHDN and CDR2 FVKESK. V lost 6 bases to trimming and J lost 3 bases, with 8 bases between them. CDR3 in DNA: TGTGCCAGCAGTCGGGGGGACACTGAAGCTTTCTTT. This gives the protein CASSRGDTEAFF.

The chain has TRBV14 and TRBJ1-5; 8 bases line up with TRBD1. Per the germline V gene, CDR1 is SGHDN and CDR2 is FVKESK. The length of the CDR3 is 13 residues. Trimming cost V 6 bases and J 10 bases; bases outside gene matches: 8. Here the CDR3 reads CASSRGQGSPQHF. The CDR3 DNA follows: TGTGCCAGCAGTCGCGGACAGGGAAGCCCCCAGCATTTT.

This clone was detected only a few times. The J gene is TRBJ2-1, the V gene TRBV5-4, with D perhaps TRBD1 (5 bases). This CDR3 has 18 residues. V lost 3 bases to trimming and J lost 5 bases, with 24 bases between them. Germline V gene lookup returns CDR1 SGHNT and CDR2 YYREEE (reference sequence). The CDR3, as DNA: TGTGCCAGCAGCTCCGCGGCGACCTTTTCGACAGCCCACAATGAGCAGTTCTTC. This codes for CASSSAATFSTAHNEQFF.

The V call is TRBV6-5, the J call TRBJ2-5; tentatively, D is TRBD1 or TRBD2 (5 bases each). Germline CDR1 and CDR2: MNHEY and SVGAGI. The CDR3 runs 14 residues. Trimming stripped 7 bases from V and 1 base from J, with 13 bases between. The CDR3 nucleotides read TGTGCCAGCACCCGGGGACGGGTCCAAGAGACCCAGTACTTC. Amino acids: CASTRGRVQETQYF.

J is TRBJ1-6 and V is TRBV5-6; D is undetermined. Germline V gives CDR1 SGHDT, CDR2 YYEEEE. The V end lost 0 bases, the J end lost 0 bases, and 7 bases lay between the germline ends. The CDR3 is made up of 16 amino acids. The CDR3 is CASSLDSSSYNSPLHF. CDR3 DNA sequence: TGTGCCAGCAGCTTGGACAGTAGCTCCTATAATTCACCCCTCCACTTT.

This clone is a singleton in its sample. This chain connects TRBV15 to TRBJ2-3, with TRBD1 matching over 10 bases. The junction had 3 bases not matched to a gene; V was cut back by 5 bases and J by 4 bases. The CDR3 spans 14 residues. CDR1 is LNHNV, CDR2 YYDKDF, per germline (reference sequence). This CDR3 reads CATSPGTGADTQYF. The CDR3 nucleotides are TGTGCCACCAGCCCTGGGACAGGGGCAGATACGCAGTATTTT.

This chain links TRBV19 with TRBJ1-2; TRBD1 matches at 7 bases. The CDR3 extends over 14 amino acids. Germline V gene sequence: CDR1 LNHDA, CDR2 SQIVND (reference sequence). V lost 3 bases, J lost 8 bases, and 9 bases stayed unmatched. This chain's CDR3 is CASSIDGTVEGYTF. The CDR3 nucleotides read TGTGCCAGTAGTATTGATGGGACAGTCGAGGGCTACACCTTC.

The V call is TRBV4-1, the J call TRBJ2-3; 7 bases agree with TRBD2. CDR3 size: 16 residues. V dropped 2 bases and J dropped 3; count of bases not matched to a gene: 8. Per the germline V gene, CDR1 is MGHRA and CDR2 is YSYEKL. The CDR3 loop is CASSQSPQGGTDTQYF. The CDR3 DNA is TGCGCCAGCAGCCAATCCCCCCAGGGAGGGACAGATACGCAGTATTTT.

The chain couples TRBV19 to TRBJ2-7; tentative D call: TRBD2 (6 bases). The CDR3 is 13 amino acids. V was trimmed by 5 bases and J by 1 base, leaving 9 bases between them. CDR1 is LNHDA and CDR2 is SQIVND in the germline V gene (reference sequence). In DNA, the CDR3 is TGTGCCAGTAGTGTTAGCGGTTCCTACGAGCAGTACTTC. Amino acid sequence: CASSVSGSYEQYF.

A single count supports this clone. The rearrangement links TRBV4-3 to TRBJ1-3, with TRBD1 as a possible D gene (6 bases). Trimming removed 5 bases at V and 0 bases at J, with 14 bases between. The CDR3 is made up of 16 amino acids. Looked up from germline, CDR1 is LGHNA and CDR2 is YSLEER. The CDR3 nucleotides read TGCGCCAGCAGCACGGACAGTCCCAGCTCTGGAAACACCATATATTTT. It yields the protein CASSTDSPSSGNTIYF.

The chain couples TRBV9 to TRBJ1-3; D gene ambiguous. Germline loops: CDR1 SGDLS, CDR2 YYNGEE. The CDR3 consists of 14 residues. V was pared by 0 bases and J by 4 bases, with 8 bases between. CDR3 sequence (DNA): TGTGCCAGCAGCGTAGAGGGCATCGGAAACACCATATATTTT. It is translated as CASSVEGIGNTIYF.